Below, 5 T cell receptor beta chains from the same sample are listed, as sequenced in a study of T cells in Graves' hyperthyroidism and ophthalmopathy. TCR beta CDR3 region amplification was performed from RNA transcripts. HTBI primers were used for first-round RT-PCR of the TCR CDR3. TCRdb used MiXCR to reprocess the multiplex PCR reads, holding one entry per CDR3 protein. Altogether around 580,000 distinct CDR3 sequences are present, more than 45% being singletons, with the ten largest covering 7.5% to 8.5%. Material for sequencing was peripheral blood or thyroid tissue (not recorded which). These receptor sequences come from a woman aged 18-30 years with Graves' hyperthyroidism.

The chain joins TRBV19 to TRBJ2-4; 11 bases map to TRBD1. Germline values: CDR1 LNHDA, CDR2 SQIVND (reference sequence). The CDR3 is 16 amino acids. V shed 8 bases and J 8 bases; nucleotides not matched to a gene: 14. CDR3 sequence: CASSTRDRGKRDIQYF. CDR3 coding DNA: TGTGCCAGTTCTACCCGGGACAGGGGGAAGAGAGACATTCAGTACTTC.

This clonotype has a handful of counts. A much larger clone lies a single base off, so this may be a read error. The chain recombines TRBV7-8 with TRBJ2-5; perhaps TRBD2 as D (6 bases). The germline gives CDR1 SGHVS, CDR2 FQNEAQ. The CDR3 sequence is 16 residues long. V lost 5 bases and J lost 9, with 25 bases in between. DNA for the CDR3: TGTGCCAGCAGCCGTGGTGCCGGCTATGATGGGGAGGCCCAGTACTTC. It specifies CASSRGAGYDGEAQYF.

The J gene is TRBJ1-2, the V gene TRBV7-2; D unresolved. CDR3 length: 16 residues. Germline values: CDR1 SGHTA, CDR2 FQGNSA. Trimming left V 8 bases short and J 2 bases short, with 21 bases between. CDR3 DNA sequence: TGTGCCAGCTCCCCCGCCCGGGCTGGGCTCAACTATGGCTACACCTTC. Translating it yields CASSPARAGLNYGYTF.

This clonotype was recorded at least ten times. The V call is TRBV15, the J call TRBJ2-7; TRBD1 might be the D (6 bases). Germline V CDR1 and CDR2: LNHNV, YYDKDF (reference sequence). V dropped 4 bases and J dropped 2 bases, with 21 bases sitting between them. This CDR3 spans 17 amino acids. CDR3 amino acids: CATSNANRDTSPYEQYF. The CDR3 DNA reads TGTGCCACCAGCAACGCTAACCGGGACACCAGCCCCTACGAGCAGTACTTC. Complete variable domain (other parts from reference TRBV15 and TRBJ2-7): DAMVIQNPRYQVTQFGKPVTLSCSQTLNHNVMYWYQQKSSQAPKLLFHYYDKDFNNEADTPDNFQSRRPNTSFCFLDIRSPGLGDTAMYLCATSNANRDTSPYEQYFGPGTRLTVT.

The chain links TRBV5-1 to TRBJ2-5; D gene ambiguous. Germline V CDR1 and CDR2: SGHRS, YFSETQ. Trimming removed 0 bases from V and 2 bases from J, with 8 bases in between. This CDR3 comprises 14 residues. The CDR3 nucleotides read TGCGCCAGCAGCTTGGGGGATGTGCAAGAGACCCAGTACTTC. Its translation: CASSLGDVQETQYF. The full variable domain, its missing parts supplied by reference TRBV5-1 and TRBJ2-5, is KAGVTQTPRYLIKTRGQQVTLSCSPISGHRSVSWYQQTPGQGLQFLFEYFSETQRNKGNFPGRFSGRQFSNSRSEMNVSTLELGDSALYLCASSLGDVQETQYFGPGTRLLVL.